The clone carrying this T cell receptor beta chain has a handful of counts. The data derive from a study of blood T cell repertoires in COVID-19. Whole-study context: There were acute and convalescent COVID-19 samples, and they came from the United States, Italy and Spain. The cDNA or gDNA used as material had been derived from T cells, B-cell-depleted T cells, or PBMCs.

V lost 5 bases, J lost 2 bases, and 4 bases stayed unmatched. This CDR3 comprises 14 residues. Germline V gene lookup returns CDR1 LNHDA and CDR2 SQIVND (reference sequence). Under the authors' procedure: Estimates of nucleated cell counts were drawn from the amplification of reference gene primers. This table comes from immunoSEQ multiplex PCR, and its TCRdb copy is limited to in-frame clones, with some not included. The V and J calls and the clone size are those of that table, but D and trimming were determined from the DNA. The table lists 95,000 to 110,000 clones, more than 80% of them singletons, with 3.5% in the top ten.

Input material: peripheral blood. The rearrangement links TRBV19 to TRBJ1-2; 8 bases are a match to TRBD1. The TCR originated in a woman aged 55 to 70 with acute or convalescent COVID-19. CDR3 DNA: TGTGCCAGTAGTCCCAGACAGGGGAACTATGGCTACACCTTC. Translated, it gives CASSPRQGNYGYTF.